This T cell receptor (beta chain) was observed in a study of CD8 T cells in Susac syndrome. Study outcomes and limitations: The number of individuals included in the study's TCR sequencing and HLA analysis was acknowledged as relatively small.

CD8+ and CD4+ T cells taken from blood had their TCR beta sequenced. As regards this clonotype: Its matching antigen is unknown.

Per germline, CDR1 ENHRY and CDR2 SYGVKD. Trimming removed 0 bases from V and 4 bases from J, with 4 bases in between. There are 12 residues in the CDR3. Random hexamers served to reverse transcribe about 0.5 to 1 ug RNA. The amplification used immunoSEQ multiplex PCR on TCR beta CDR3; it spanned 54 Vbeta and 13 Jbeta. One entry per CDR3 protein results from TCRdb running MiXCR on the immunoSEQ multiplex PCR reads. This sample has about 430,000 distinct CDR3 sequences, with about 85% found just once. The sample consisted of CD8+ T cells from PBMCs. This sequence originates from a human donor with multiple sclerosis. The J gene is TRBJ2-7, the V gene TRBV10-3; no clear D. The CDR3 bases are TGTGCCATCAGTGAGTCCAAGTACGAGCAGTACTTC. Protein product: CAISESKYEQYF.